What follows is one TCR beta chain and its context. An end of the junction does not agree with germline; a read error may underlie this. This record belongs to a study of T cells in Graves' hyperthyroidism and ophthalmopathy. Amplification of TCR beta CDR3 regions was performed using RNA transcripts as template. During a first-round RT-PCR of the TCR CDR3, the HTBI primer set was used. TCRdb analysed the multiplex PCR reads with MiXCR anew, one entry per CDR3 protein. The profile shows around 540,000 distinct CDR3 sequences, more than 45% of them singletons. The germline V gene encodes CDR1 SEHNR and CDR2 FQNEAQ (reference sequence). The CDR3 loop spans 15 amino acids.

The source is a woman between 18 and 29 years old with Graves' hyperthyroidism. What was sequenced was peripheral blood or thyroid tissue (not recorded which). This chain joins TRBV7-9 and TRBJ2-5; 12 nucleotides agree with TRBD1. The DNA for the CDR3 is TGCGCCAGCAGCGACGGGACAGGGGGCTTGGAGACCCAGTACTTC. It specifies CASSDGTGGLETQYF.